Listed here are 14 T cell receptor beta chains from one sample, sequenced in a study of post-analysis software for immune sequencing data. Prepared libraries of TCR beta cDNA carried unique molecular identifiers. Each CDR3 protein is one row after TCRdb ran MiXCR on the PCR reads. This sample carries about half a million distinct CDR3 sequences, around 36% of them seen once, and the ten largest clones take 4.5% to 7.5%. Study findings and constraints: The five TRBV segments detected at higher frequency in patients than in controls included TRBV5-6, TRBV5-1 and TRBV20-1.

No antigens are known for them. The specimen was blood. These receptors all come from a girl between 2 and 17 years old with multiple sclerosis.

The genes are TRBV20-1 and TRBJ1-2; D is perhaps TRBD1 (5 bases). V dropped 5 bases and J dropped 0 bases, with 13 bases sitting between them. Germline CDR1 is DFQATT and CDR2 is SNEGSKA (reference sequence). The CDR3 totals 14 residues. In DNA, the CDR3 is TGCAGTGCTGATGGGACCCGCGCTAACTATGGCTACACCTTC. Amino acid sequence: CSADGTRANYGYTF.

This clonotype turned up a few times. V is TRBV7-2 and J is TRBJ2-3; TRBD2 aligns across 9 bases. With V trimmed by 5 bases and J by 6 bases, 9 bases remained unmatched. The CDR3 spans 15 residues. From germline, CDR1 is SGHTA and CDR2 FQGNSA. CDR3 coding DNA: TGTGCCAGCAGCCCAAGACGGCGGGGGGGCGATACGCAGTATTTT. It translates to CASSPRRRGGDTQYF. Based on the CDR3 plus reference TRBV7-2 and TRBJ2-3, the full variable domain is GAGVSQSPSNKVTEKGKDVELRCDPISGHTALYWYRQSLGQGLEFLIYFQGNSAPDKSGLPSDRFSAERTGGSVSTLTIQRTQQEDSAVYLCASSPRRRGGDTQYFGPGTRLTVL.

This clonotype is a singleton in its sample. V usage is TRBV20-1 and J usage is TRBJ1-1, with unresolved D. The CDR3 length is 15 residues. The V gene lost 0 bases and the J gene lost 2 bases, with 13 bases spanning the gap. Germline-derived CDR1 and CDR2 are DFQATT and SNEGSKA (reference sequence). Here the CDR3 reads CSARDQGTANTEAFF. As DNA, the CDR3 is TGCAGTGCTAGAGATCAAGGCACGGCCAACACTGAAGCTTTCTTT.

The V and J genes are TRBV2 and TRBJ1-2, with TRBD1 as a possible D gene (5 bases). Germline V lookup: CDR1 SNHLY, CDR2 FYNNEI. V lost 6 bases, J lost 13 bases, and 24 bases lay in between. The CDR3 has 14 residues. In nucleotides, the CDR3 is TGTGCCAGCAGCCCAGCGGGCAGGGATGGTATCCTCACCTTC. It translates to CASSPAGRDGILTF.

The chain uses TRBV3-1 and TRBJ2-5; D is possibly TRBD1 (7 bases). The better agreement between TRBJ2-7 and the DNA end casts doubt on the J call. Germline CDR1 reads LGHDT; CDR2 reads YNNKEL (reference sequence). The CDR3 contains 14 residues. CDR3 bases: TGTGCCAGCAGCCAAGGGAGGGGGCCCTACGAGCAGTACTTC. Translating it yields CASSQGRGPYEQYF.

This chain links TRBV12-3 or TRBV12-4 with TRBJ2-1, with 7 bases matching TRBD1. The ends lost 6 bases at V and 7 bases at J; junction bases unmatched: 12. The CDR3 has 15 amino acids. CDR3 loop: CASRQGQILGNEQFF. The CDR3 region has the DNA TGTGCCAGCAGACAGGGGCAAATTTTGGGGAATGAGCAGTTCTTC.

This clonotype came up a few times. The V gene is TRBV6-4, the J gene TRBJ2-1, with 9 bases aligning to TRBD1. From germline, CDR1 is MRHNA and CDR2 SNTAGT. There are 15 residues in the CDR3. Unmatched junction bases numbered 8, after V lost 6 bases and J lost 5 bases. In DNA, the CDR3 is TGTGCCAGCAGCCCCGGGACAGGGATTAACAATGAGCAGTTCTTC. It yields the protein CASSPGTGINNEQFF.

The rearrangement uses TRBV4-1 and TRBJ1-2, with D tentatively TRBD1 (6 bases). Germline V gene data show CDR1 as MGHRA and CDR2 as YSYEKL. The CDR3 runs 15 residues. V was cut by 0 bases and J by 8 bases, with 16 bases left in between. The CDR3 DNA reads TGCGCCAGCAGCCAAGAGCCGGGAAGGGGGGACGGCTACACCTTC. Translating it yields CASSQEPGRGDGYTF.

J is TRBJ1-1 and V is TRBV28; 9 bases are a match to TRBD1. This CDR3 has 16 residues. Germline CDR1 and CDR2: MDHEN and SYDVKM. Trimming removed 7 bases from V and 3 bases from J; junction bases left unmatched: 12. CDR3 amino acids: CASMATQGAGDTEAFF. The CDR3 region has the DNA TGTGCCAGCATGGCAACACAGGGGGCGGGGGACACTGAAGCTTTCTTT.

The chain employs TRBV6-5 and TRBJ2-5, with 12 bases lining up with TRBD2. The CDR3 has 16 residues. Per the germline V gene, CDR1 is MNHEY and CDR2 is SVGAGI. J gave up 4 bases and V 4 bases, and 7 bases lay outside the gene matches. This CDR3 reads CASSLETSGGSETQYF. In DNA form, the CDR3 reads TGTGCCAGCAGTTTGGAGACTAGCGGGGGTTCAGAGACCCAGTACTTC.

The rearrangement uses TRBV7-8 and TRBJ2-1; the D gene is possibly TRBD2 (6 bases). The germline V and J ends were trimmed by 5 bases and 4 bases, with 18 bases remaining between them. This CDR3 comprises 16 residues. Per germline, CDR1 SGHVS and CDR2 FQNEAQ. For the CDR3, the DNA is TGTGCCAGCAGCACAAGACTAGTGGGGGATTACAATGAGCAGTTCTTC. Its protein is CASSTRLVGDYNEQFF.

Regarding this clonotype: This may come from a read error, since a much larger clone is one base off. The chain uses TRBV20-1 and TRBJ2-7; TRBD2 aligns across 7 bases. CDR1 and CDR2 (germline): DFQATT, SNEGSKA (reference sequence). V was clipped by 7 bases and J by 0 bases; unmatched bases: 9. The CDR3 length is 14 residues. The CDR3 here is CSGLRRGSSYEQYF. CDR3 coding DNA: TGCAGTGGCCTGAGGCGGGGGAGCTCCTACGAGCAGTACTTC.

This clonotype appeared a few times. The CDR3 region has the DNA TGCAGCGGAGAAGTTGTTAGCGGGGGGCGGGCCTACAATGAGCAGTTCTTC. Residues: CSGEVVSGGRAYNEQFF. V and J are TRBV29-1 and TRBJ2-1; 10 bases fit TRBD2. The CDR3 length is 17 residues. Germline loops: CDR1 SQVTM, CDR2 ANQGSEA. The V and J ends lost 7 bases and 2 bases, in that order; junction bases with no gene match: 14.

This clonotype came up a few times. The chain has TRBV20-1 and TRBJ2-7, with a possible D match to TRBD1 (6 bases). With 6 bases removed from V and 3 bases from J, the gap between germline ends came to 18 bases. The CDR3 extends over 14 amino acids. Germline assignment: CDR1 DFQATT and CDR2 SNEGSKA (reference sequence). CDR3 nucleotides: TGCAGTGCCAGGGGCTGGGAAGGAGGCTACGAGCAGTACTTC. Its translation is CSARGWEGGYEQYF.